This T cell receptor beta chain was identified during a study of CD4 T cells in relation to SARS-CoV-2 and coronaviruses. Data came from immunoSEQ multiplex PCR; TCRdb stores just in-frame clones and leaves some out. Of 20,000 or so clones listed, around 75% are singletons. The V end lost 0 bases, the J end lost 9 bases, and 2 bases lay between the germline ends. CDR1 is SGHAT, CDR2 FQNNGV, per germline. This CDR3 region has 11 residues. Study results and caveats: This crossreactivity analysis covered spike protein alone, no other viral proteins. In roughly 65% of donors, memory CD4+ clonotypes crossrecognized SARS-CoV-2 and at least one common cold coronavirus spike.

Concerning this clone itself: Antigen: not known.

The unexposed donors gave CD4+ T cells in about 2011-2018, prior to COVID-19. After approximately 10 days of culture, CD4+ T cells were isolated. Fresh IL-2 medium replaced half the medium on days 3 and 7. J is TRBJ2-2 and V is TRBV11-2; D gene ambiguous. The sequence came from a human donor in good health. Sequencing was done on a sample of CD4+ T cells from PBMCs, cultured in vitro. The CDR3 nucleotides are TGTGCCAGCAGCTTAGACCGGGAGCTGTTTTTT. Its translation: CASSLDRELFF.